This T cell receptor (beta chain) was identified during a study of Graves' ophthalmopathy and Graves' hyperthyroidism. This clonotype was found many times. RNA served as the template for amplifying TCR beta CDR3 regions. Following a first-round RT-PCR that used HTBI primers, a second-round multiplex PCR was carried out. TCRdb itself ran the multiplex PCR reads through MiXCR, one entry per CDR3 protein. The repertoire holds 45,000 to 60,000 distinct CDR3 sequences, with under 55% as singletons. With 5 bases removed from V and 5 bases from J, the gap between germline ends came to 15 bases. This CDR3 has 14 residues.

The TCR originated in an adult woman with Graves' ophthalmopathy. The chain links TRBV12-3 or TRBV12-4 to TRBJ2-5; D is possibly TRBD1 (6 bases). Sequencing used peripheral blood. The CDR3 bases are TGTGCCAGCAGTCTCCTGGACAGTTCGGAGACCCAGTACTTC. Its protein product is CASSLLDSSETQYF.